This is a list of T cell receptor beta chains from one sample in a study of CD4 T cells in relation to SARS-CoV-2 and coronaviruses. These receptors are not linked to any known antigen. Libraries were prepared by immunoSEQ multiplex PCR; TCRdb keeps only in-frame clonotypes and omits some of them. The repertoire includes around 23,000 clones, 55% to 75% of them detected once, and 15% to 20% sits in the top ten. The sequenced material came from CD4+ T cells from PBMCs, cultured in vitro. These receptors were obtained from a human donor in good health. Each CDR3 is given with its conserved first and last residue. Each record gives: V gene, clone size, J gene, CDR3 length, D gene, CDR3 DNA, CDR3 protein. A D gene is named only where the DNA matches it firmly. The size field is filled for only some rows; it gives once, few, many or a size class.

V: TRBV5-1
size: -
J: TRBJ2-7
length: 14
D: TRBD1
DNA: TGCGCCAGCACCACCGTGACAGGGCCCTACGAGCAGTACTTC
CDR3: CASTTVTGPYEQYF

V: TRBV21-1
size: -
J: TRBJ1-6
length: 14
D: -
DNA: TGTGCCAGCAGCAAATCGGAGAATAATTCACCCCTCCACTTT
CDR3: CASSKSENNSPLHF

V: TRBV5-1
size: -
J: TRBJ2-7
length: 14
D: TRBD2
DNA: TGCGCCAGCAGATCGTGGGAGGGCCGCTACGAGCAGTACTTC
CDR3: CASRSWEGRYEQYF

V: TRBV14
size: -
J: TRBJ2-2
length: 13
D: -
DNA: TGTGCCAGCAGCCAAGTAGTCTCCGGGGAGCTGTTTTTT
CDR3: CASSQVVSGELFF

V: TRBV19
size: -
J: TRBJ1-1
length: 12
D: -
DNA: TGTGCCAGTAGTATGAGGTATACTGAAGCTTTCTTT
CDR3: CASSMRYTEAFF

V: TRBV11-3
size: -
J: TRBJ1-4
length: 17
D: -
DNA: TGTGCCAGCAGCTTAGGGCCGAACAGAACAACTAATGAAAAACTGTTTTTT
CDR3: CASSLGPNRTTNEKLFF

V: TRBV28
size: -
J: TRBJ1-6
length: 15
D: -
DNA: TGTGCCAGCAGTTTCCGGGACACGAAGCGTTCACCCCTCCACTTT
CDR3: CASSFRDTKRSPLHF

V: TRBV19
size: -
J: TRBJ2-5
length: 12
D: -
DNA: TGTGCCAGCAGGACGGCCGGGGAGACCCAGTACTTC
CDR3: CASRTAGETQYF

V: TRBV6-7
size: few
J: TRBJ1-6
length: 14
D: -
DNA: TGTGCCAGCAATCTGACAGTGGATAATTCACCCCTCCACTTT
CDR3: CASNLTVDNSPLHF

V: TRBV19
size: few
J: TRBJ1-2
length: 14
D: -
DNA: TGTGCCAGTAGATCGGCAGAGACTAACTATGGCTACACCTTC
CDR3: CASRSAETNYGYTF

V: TRBV4-1
size: few
J: TRBJ2-7
length: 14
D: TRBD1
DNA: TGCGCCAGCAGCCAAGAGGGACAGGGAGGCGAGCAGTACTTC
CDR3: CASSQEGQGGEQYF

V: TRBV7-9
size: -
J: TRBJ2-2
length: 11
D: -
DNA: TGTGCCAGCGGGAGGACCGGGGAGCTGTTTTTT
CDR3: CASGRTGELFF

V: TRBV5-6
size: -
J: TRBJ2-7
length: 13
D: TRBD2
DNA: TGTGCCAGCAGCATTGGGACTAGCTACGAGCAGTACTTC
CDR3: CASSIGTSYEQYF

V: TRBV12-3/TRBV12-4
size: -
J: TRBJ1-3
length: 13
D: -
DNA: TGTGCCAGCAGCGATCTCTCTGGAAACACCATATATTTT
CDR3: CASSDLSGNTIYF